This T cell receptor beta chain was sequenced for a study of beta chain features in type 1 diabetes. Study-level findings and limits: In every one of the four CD4+ subsets, TCRB CDR3s were moderately but significantly shorter in Type 1 diabetes patients. Cells expressing TCR highly could be over-represented by cDNA sequencing. For type 1 diabetes patients, VDJ junctions showed fewer insertions and more deletions.

About this clone itself: The antigen remains undetermined.

Germline CDR1 is SQVTM and CDR2 is ANQGSEA. V was clipped by 5 bases and J by 0 bases, with 9 bases between them. There are 13 residues in the CDR3. Every bit of the isolated RNA underwent reverse transcription, so sequencing read expressed TCRB transcripts. Libraries were prepared by immunoSEQ multiplex PCR; TCRdb keeps only in-frame clonotypes and omits some of them. Of under 300,000 clones in the sample, roughly a quarter were seen once. The specimen sequenced was naive CD4+ T cells from blood. J is TRBJ2-3 and V is TRBV29-1, with D possibly matching TRBD1 (6 bases). The clonotype comes from a woman aged 30 to 39 with type 1 diabetes. DNA for the CDR3: TGCAGCGTTACGGACAGTAGCACAGATACGCAGTATTTT. It encodes CSVTDSSTDTQYF.